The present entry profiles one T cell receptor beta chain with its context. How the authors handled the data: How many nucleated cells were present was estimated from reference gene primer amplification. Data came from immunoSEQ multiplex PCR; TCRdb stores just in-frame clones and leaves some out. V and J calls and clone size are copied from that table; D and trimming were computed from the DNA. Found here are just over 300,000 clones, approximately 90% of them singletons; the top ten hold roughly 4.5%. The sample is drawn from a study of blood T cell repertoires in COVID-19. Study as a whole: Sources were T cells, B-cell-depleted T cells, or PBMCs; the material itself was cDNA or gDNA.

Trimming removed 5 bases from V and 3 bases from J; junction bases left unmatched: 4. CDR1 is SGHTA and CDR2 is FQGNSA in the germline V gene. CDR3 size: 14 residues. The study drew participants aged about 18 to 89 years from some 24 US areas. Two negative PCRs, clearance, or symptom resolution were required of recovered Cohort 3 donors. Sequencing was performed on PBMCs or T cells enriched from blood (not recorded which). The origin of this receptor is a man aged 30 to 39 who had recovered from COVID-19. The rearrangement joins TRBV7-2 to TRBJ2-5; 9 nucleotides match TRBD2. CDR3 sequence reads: CASSRSGRKETQYF. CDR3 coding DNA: TGTGCCAGCAGCCGGAGCGGGAGGAAAGAGACCCAGTACTTC.